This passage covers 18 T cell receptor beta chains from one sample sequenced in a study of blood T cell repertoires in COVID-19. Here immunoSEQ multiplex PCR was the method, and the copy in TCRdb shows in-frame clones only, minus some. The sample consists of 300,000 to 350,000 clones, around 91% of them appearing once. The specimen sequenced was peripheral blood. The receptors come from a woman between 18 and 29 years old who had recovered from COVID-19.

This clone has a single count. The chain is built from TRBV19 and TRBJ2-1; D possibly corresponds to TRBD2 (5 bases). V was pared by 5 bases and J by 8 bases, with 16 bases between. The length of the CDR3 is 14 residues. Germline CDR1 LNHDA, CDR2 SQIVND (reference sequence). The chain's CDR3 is CASSFLAPGDEQFF. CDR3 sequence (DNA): TGTGCCAGTAGTTTCCTAGCCCCCGGGGATGAGCAGTTCTTC.

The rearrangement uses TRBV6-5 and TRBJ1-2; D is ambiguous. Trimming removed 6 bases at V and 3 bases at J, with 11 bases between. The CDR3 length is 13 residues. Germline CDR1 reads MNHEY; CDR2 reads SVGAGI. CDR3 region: CASRRRRDYGYTF. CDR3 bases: TGTGCCAGCAGACGCAGGCGGGACTATGGCTACACCTTC.

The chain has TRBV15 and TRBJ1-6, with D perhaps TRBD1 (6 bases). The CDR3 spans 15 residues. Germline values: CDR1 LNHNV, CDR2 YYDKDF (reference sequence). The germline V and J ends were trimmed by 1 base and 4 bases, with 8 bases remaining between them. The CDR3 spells CATSRGQVYNSPLHF. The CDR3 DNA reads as TGTGCCACCAGCAGAGGACAGGTTTATAATTCACCCCTCCACTTT.

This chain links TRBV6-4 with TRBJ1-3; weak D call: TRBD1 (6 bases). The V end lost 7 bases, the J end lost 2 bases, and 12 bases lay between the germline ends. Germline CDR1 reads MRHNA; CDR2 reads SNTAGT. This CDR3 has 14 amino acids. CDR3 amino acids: CASTRTGTGNTIYF. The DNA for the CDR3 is TGTGCCAGCACAAGAACAGGGACTGGAAACACCATATATTTT.

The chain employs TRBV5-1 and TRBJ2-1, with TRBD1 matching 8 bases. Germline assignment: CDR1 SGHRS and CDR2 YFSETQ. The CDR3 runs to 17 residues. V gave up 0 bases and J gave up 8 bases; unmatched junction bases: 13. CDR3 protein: CASSLALAQGAKDEQFF. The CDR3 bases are TGCGCCAGCAGCTTGGCTCTGGCTCAGGGGGCGAAGGATGAGCAGTTCTTC.

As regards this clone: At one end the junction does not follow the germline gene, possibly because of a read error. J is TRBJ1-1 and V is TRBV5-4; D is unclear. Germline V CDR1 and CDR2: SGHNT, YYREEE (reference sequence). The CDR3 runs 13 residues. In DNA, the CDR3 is TGTGCCAGCAGCCCCCCCAATACTCGTGTCTTACTCTTT. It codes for CASSPPNTRVLLF.

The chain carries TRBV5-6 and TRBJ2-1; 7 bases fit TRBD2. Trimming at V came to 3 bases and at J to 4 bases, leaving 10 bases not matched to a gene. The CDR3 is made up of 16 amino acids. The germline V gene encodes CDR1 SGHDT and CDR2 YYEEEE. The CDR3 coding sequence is TGTGCCAGCAGCTCCATTGGGGGGGTTGGTTACAATGAGCAGTTCTTC. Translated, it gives CASSSIGGVGYNEQFF.

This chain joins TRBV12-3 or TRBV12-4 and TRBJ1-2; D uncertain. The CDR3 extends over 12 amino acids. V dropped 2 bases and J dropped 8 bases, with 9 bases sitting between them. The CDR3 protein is CASSLRVGGYTF. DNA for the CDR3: TGTGCCAGCAGTTTACGCGTCGGGGGCTACACCTTC.

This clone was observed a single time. Here the CDR3 DNA reads TGTGCCACCAGTGGGAGGTTCACCGGGGAGCTGTTTTTT. Its translation: CATSGRFTGELFF. The rearrangement links TRBV24-1 to TRBJ2-2, with a possible D match to TRBD2 (5 bases). V was trimmed by 5 bases and J by 4 bases, leaving 7 bases between them. The germline CDR1 and CDR2 sequences are KGHDR and SFDVKD. CDR3 length equals 13 residues.

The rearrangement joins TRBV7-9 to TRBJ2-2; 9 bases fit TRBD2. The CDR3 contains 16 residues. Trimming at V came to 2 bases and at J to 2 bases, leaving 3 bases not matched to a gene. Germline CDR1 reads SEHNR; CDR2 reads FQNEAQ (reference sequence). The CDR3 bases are TGTGCCAGCAGCTTAACTAGCGGGCCTAACACCGGGGAGCTGTTTTTT. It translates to CASSLTSGPNTGELFF.

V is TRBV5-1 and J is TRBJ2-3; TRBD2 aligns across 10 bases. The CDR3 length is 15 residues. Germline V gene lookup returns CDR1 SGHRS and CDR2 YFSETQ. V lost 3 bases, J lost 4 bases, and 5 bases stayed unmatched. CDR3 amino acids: CASSSLAGEADTQYF. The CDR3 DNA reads TGCGCCAGCAGCTCTCTAGCGGGAGAGGCAGATACGCAGTATTTT.

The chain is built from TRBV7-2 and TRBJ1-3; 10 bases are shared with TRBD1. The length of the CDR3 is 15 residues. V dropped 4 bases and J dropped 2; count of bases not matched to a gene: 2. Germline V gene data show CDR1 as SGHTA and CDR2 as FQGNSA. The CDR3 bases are TGTGCCAGCAGCTCGGGACAGGGGCCTGGAAACACCATATATTTT. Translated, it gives CASSSGQGPGNTIYF.

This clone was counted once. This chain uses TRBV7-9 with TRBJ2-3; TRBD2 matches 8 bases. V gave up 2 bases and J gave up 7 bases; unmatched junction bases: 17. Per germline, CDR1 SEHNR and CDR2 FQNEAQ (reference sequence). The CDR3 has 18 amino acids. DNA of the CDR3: TGTGCCAGCAGCTTACTCAGGGACACCGGGACTAGACCTTATACGCAGTATTTT. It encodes CASSLLRDTGTRPYTQYF.

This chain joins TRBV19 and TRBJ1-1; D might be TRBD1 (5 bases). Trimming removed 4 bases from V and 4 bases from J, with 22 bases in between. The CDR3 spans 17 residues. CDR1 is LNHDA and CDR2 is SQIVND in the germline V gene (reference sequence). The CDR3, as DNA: TGTGCCAGTAGTACTACACGCGCGGGGCGGGGGGGCACTGAAGCTTTCTTT. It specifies CASSTTRAGRGGTEAFF.

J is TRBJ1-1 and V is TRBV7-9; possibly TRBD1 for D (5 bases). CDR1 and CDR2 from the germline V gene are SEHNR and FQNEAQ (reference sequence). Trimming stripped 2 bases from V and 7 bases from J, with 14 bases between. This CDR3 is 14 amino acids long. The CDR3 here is CASSLNSGMNEAFF. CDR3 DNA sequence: TGTGCCAGCAGCTTAAACTCAGGGATGAATGAAGCTTTCTTT.

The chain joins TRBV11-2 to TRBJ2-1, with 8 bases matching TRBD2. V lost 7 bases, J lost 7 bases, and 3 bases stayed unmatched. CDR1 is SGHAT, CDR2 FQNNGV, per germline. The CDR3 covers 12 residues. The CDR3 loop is CASTGGGNEQFF. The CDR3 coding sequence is TGTGCCAGCACGGGAGGGGGGAATGAGCAGTTCTTC.

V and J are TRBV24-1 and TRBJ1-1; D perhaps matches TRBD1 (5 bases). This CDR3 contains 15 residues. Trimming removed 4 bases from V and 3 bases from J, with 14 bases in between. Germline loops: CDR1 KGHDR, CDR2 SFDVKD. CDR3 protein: CATSETASGDTEAFF. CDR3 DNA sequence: TGTGCCACCAGTGAAACAGCCTCGGGGGACACTGAAGCTTTCTTT.

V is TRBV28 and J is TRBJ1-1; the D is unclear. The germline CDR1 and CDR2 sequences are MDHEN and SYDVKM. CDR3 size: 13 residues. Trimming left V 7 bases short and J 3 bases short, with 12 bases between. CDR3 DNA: TGTGCCAGCACCCCTCCCCGGGACACTGAAGCTTTCTTT. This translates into CASTPPRDTEAFF.